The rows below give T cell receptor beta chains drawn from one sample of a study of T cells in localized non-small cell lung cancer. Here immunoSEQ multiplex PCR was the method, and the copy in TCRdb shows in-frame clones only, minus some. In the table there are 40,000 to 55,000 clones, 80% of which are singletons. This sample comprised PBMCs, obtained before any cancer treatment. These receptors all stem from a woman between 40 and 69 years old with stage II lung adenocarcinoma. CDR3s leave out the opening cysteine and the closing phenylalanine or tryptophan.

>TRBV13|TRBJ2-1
ASSLGTAHQGNEQF
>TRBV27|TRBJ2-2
ASSFLTSGGPNTGELF
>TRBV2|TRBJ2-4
ASGDRGGKNIQY
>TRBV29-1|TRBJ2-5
SVRGRETQY
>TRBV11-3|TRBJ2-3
ASSLGTSGYTDTQY
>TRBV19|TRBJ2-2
ATAEGAGLF
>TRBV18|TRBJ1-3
ASSPDNSGNTIY
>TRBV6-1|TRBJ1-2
ASMGRRNYGYT
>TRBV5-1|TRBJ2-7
ASRQVGTGGYEQY
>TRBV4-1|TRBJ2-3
ASSQVDLTDTQY
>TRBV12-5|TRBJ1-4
ASGLVEEGIYEKLF
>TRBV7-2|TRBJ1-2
ASSFLYGYT
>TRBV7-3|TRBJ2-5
ASSGQPQETQY
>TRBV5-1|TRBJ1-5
ASSLGVNSNQPQH
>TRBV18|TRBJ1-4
ASSPPGTATNEKLF
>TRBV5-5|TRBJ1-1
ASSLGQGEAF
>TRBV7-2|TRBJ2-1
ASSLYRTGPRDEQF
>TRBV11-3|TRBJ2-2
ASSLRQGASGELF
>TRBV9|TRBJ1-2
ASSPRGEWMSGYT
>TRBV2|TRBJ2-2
ASSEGSPTGELF